The following is a T cell receptor beta chain sequence with its context. Its target is not known. Trimming shortened V by 3 bases and J by 2 bases, and 12 bases separated the two germline ends. CDR1 is SGHAT, CDR2 FQNNGV, per germline. The CDR3 consists of 15 residues. The data belong to a study of shared clonotypes between healthy human individuals. General observations from the study: The naive CD4 repertoires of several donors were compared, and approximately 4.5% of clonotypes were shared.

Produced via immunoSEQ multiplex PCR; TCRdb's table is partial and in-frame only. In the table there are 2.3 million or so clones, about 92% of which are singletons. This chain uses TRBV11-2 with TRBJ2-3; no definite D call. The clonotype comes from a young man in good health. Some clones in this sample may be carry-over from other donors' samples. The sample consisted of naive CD4+ T cells from PBMCs. This sample's subset: CD45RA+ positively selected. CDR3 nucleotides: TGTGCCAGCAGCTTTGCCCTTGGGTCCACAGATACGCAGTATTTT. Its translation: CASSFALGSTDTQYF.